One and the same sample provided the 9 T cell receptor beta chains below, sequenced in a study of T cell changes during pregnancy in multiple sclerosis. TCRdb's table, derived via immunoSEQ multiplex PCR, lists solely in-frame clones and lacks some. The table includes under 130,000 clones, about 90% detected once. Sample: peripheral blood, taken after pregnancy. The origin of the receptors is a female donor with multiple sclerosis, enrolled in a pregnancy study.

The chain has TRBV9 and TRBJ2-1, with 11 bases fitting TRBD2. V was clipped by 4 bases and J by 10 bases; unmatched bases: 10. CDR3 size: 15 residues. From germline, CDR1 is SGDLS and CDR2 YYNGEE. CDR3 loop: CASSRDSGRADEQFF. In nucleotides, the CDR3 is TGTGCCAGCAGCCGAGATAGCGGGAGGGCCGACGAGCAGTTCTTC.

The rearrangement links TRBV6-1 to TRBJ1-6; D not resolved. The CDR3 consists of 15 residues. V was cut by 2 bases and J by 0 bases, with 5 bases left in between. Germline CDR1 reads MNHNS; CDR2 reads SASEGT. The CDR3 loop is CASSELSSYNSPLHF. CDR3 DNA: TGTGCCAGCAGTGAACTGAGCTCCTATAATTCACCCCTCCACTTT.

This clone was observed a single time. This sequence joins TRBV9 and TRBJ2-1, with D tentatively TRBD1 (6 bases). CDR1 SGDLS and CDR2 YYNGEE come from the germline V gene. Trimming cost V 0 bases and J 3 bases, with 10 bases left between them. CDR3 length: 15 amino acids. The CDR3 reads CASSVEGHSYNEQFF. The CDR3 DNA is TGTGCCAGCAGCGTAGAGGGACACAGCTACAATGAGCAGTTCTTC.

The table lists this clone with a count of one. CDR3 residues: CASSQGRTGGEKLFF. The DNA of the CDR3 is TGCGCCAGCAGCCAAGGGAGGACGGGAGGGGAAAAACTGTTTTTT. This sequence joins TRBV4-3 and TRBJ1-4; D uncertain. The germline gives CDR1 LGHNA, CDR2 YSLEER. The germline V and J ends were trimmed by 1 base and 8 bases, with 14 bases remaining between them. The CDR3 totals 15 residues.

The rearrangement joins TRBV5-4 to TRBJ1-6; possibly TRBD1 for D (5 bases). This CDR3 has 15 residues. The germline V gene has CDR1 SGHNT and CDR2 YYREEE (reference sequence). V was pared by 4 bases and J by 5 bases, with 13 bases between. CDR3 loop: CASSRGGGDNSPLHF. CDR3 nucleotide sequence: TGTGCCAGCAGCCGAGGAGGAGGGGATAATTCACCCCTCCACTTT.

This clone was seen only once. V is TRBV27 and J is TRBJ2-7, with D tentatively TRBD2 (6 bases). V lost 6 bases and J 3 bases, leaving 12 bases between the germline ends. CDR1 is MNHEY and CDR2 is SMNVEV in the germline V gene (reference sequence). The CDR3 is 13 residues long. Written as DNA, the CDR3 is TGTGCCAGCAGCCCGGGACTCCTCTACGAGCAGTACTTC. Amino acids: CASSPGLLYEQYF.

The chain couples TRBV28 to TRBJ2-3, with 7 bases fitting TRBD2. CDR1 MDHEN and CDR2 SYDVKM come from the germline V gene. This CDR3 has 16 amino acids. J was trimmed by 6 bases and V by 3 bases; bases with no gene match: 12. CDR3 protein: CASSLGGRLLTDTQYF. The CDR3 region has the DNA TGTGCCAGCAGTTTGGGAGGGAGACTTCTAACGGATACGCAGTATTTT.

This chain links TRBV19 with TRBJ2-3; TRBD2 aligns across 10 bases. This CDR3 comprises 18 residues. V trimming: 5 bases; J trimming: 1 base; junction bases outside the gene matches: 12. Germline CDR1 LNHDA, CDR2 SQIVND (reference sequence). This chain's CDR3 is CASSVRSPGTSGTDTQYF. DNA of the CDR3: TGTGCCAGTAGTGTCCGGTCCCCTGGGACTAGCGGCACAGATACGCAGTATTTT.

The V call is TRBV5-1, the J call TRBJ1-3; D unclear. The germline gives CDR1 SGHRS, CDR2 YFSETQ. The CDR3 loop spans 16 amino acids. V was clipped by 2 bases and J by 0 bases, with 12 bases between them. DNA for the CDR3: TGCGCCAGCAGCTTATCATTAACAGACTCTGGAAACACCATATATTTT. Translation: CASSLSLTDSGNTIYF.